The present TCR beta chain was sequenced within a study of human T cells and chemical hapten exposure. Germline CDR1 and CDR2: SGHNT and YENEEA. With 2 bases removed from V and 8 bases from J, the gap between germline ends came to 10 bases. This CDR3 region has 13 residues. Time point here: healthy volunteer bleed at 2 weeks. The study extracted total RNA from unfractionated whole blood. This clonotype was recorded many times. TCRdb reprocessed the RACE reads with MiXCR, giving one entry per CDR3 protein. Of over 85,000 distinct CDR3 sequences listed, 8.5% to 9% are singletons. The TCR sequence derives from a female donor in good health. Some clones in this sample may be carry-over from other donors' samples. The chain recombines TRBV11-3 with TRBJ2-1; no clear D. The sample was whole blood. In nucleotides, the CDR3 is TGTGCCAGCAGCTTATATTCAACCGATGAGCAGTTCTTC. It specifies CASSLYSTDEQFF.